This record looks at one T cell receptor beta chain sequence and its context. It lacks a known antigen. The input lacks base qualities; no much larger clone sits a single base away. Between 2014 and 2017, the patients underwent resection in either Japan or China. Two lung cancer pathologists independently reviewed H&E slides to confirm the histologic diagnosis of every case. To enrich premalignant or tumor cells for nucleic acid extraction, macro-dissection was performed after pathologic assessment. FFPE tissue was used for DNA isolation with the AllPrep DNA/RNA FFPE Kit. V is trimmed back by 3 bases and J by 6 bases, and the junction contains 4 bases that no gene match accounts for. From the germline V gene, CDR1 is ENHRY and CDR2 is SYGVKD. From cysteine to phenylalanine, the CDR3 is 14 amino acids long. The only DNA kept is the CDR3, 42 bases in frame from the first base. The sample is drawn from a study of immune evolution from preneoplasia to lung adenocarcinoma (dated by TCRdb to 2020 to 2022). About the full investigation: HLA loss of heterozygosity was found in approximately 7% of AIS, about 16% of MIA and 25% to 40% of ADC lesions, and in no AAH lesions. The study profiled immune contexture across lung adenocarcinoma precursors and invasive adenocarcinoma using immune gene expression, TCR sequencing and multiplex immunofluorescence. Resected precursor lesions (AAH, AIS, MIA) and invasive adenocarcinomas were each compared against paired morphologically normal lung tissue. Sample size was based on specimen availability rather than a prior power calculation. Whole exome sequencing and methylation data from the same cohort of nodules were integrated with the immune data. The overall cohort comprised some 53 patients with pulmonary nodules who underwent surgical resection. TCR sequencing data were obtained from 51 patients. It was reported in the study that more than 85 samples were used for TCR sequencing. POLYSOLVER was used to infer class I HLA alleles from exome data, and LOHHLA was used to detect allele-specific HLA loss.

General study outcomes and caveats: Normal lung showed the highest clonality, whereas later-stage lesions appeared to have higher T cell density and diversity but lower clonality. Because all patients came from Japan and China, whether the findings apply to Western populations was uncertain. The findings were based on association rather than direct causation, and larger cohorts with long-term follow-up and longitudinal biopsies were deemed needed. Compared with EGFR-mutant or double wild-type lesions, KRAS-mutant nodules had the highest T cell clonality. Normal lung had the highest top T cell clone frequencies, and these frequencies appeared to fall progressively from AAH through AIS, MIA and invasive adenocarcinoma.

TCR beta CDR3 regions were sequenced from DNA using the immunoSEQ hsTCRbeta Kit. As for the original processing: TCR sequencing data were analysed with the ImmunoSEQ Analyzer. T cell clonality was defined as 1 minus Pielou's evenness, calculated on productive rearrangements. The inverse Simpson index, applied to productive templates, was used to measure T cell diversity. T cell density was TCR beta template counts normalized to usable DNA, estimated by amplifying and sequencing housekeeping genes. Two-sided Kruskal-Wallis tests were used to compare TCR metrics between histologic stages. This is the immuneACCESS table as TCRdb keeps it, with only in-frame sequences that have V and J called. A part of the clones is gone; compared with another copy, unresolved V genes explain less than half, and the rest is unexplained. V and J calls plus clone size are reproduced from that table; the DNA served to infer D and trimming. For this sample the table gives just over 6,500 clones, of which more than 80% were detected only once. About 4.4% of the sample lies in the top ten.

This sequence was found in a person over 45 with lung adenocarcinoma. The chain is made from TRBV10-3 and TRBJ2-3; a stretch of 9 junction bases matches TRBD1. Source material: FFPE invasive lung adenocarcinoma tissue. Taken with the paper, the label for cell subset or site translates to: frankly invasive lung adenocarcinoma (ADC). The CDR3 loop reads CAISEGQGHDTQYF. In nucleotide form, the sequence is TGTGCCATCAGTGAAGGACAGGGGCACGATACGCAGTATTTT.